This is a list of T cell receptor beta chains from one sample in a study of cytotoxic CD8 clonotypes in ibrutinib-treated CLL. The method was immunoSEQ multiplex PCR; TCRdb's version includes in-frame clones alone and lacks a portion of them. This sample carries 75,000 to 90,000 clones, around four fifths of them seen once, and the ten largest clones take around 37%. This sample comprised PBMCs, obtained after 24 months of ibrutinib treatment. The source is a human donor with chronic lymphocytic leukemia. Each CDR3 is given with its conserved first and last residue. D genes are given only for firm matches. Clone size appears in some rows only: once, few, many, or a class for an expanded clone.

v_call	j_call	d_call	clone_size	cdr3_aa	cdr3_nt
TRBV6-5	TRBJ1-2	.	.	CASRPRGGTGYTF	TGTGCCAGCAGACCCCGTGGGGGGACGGGCTACACCTTC
TRBV6-5	TRBJ1-5	.	.	CASSPGLEQPQHF	TGTGCCAGCAGTCCCGGACTGGAGCAGCCCCAGCATTTT
TRBV29-1	TRBJ2-3	TRBD1	.	CSVDTGADTQYF	TGCAGCGTTGATACAGGGGCAGATACGCAGTATTTT
TRBV15	TRBJ2-4	.	.	CATSRDRGTSGGIQYF	TGTGCCACCAGCAGAGATCGGGGCACGAGCGGTGGGATTCAGTACTTC
TRBV18	TRBJ1-1	.	.	CASSPQLNTEAFF	TGTGCCAGCTCACCACAGCTGAACACTGAAGCTTTCTTT
TRBV6-5	TRBJ1-2	.	.	CASSYSTSPNYGYTF	TGTGCCAGCAGTTACTCGACTAGTCCCAACTATGGCTACACCTTC
TRBV9	TRBJ1-4	.	.	CASSVGGMANEKLFF	TGTGCCAGCAGCGTAGGAGGCATGGCTAATGAAAAACTGTTTTTT
TRBV5-1	TRBJ2-2	.	.	CASSWSQINTGELFF	TGCGCCAGCAGCTGGAGTCAAATAAACACCGGGGAGCTGTTTTTT
TRBV5-4	TRBJ2-1	TRBD1	.	CASSSDPGQGRNEQFF	TGTGCCAGCAGCTCAGACCCGGGACAGGGGCGGAATGAGCAGTTCTTC
TRBV5-1	TRBJ2-7	.	.	CASRVGSYEQYF	TGCGCCAGCAGGGTCGGTTCCTACGAGCAGTACTTC
TRBV6-6	TRBJ1-5	.	.	CASSGGWRQPQHF	TGTGCCAGCAGTGGGGGGTGGCGTCAGCCCCAGCATTTT
TRBV6-1	TRBJ1-3	.	.	CASSESPSSGNTIYF	TGTGCCAGCAGTGAGAGCCCGAGCTCTGGAAACACCATATATTTT
TRBV4-2	TRBJ2-1	.	.	CASSQETGSHNEQFF	TGTGCCAGCAGCCAAGAAACAGGGTCCCACAATGAGCAGTTCTTC
TRBV2	TRBJ2-7	.	.	CASSGTPGAYEQYF	TGTGCCAGCAGTGGGACTCCCGGGGCCTACGAGCAGTACTTC
TRBV7-7	TRBJ2-1	TRBD2	.	CASSPSGREYEQFF	TGTGCCAGCAGCCCCTCGGGGCGGGAGTACGAGCAGTTCTTC
TRBV5-6	TRBJ2-3	TRBD1	.	CASSLGTGGSDTQYF	TGTGCCAGCAGCTTGGGGACAGGGGGCTCAGATACGCAGTATTTT
TRBV30	TRBJ2-7	.	.	CAWSGTVMIGEQYF	TGTGCCTGGAGTGGGACAGTGATGATCGGCGAGCAGTACTTC
TRBV29-1	TRBJ2-3	.	once	CSVSGVVGTDTQYF	TGCAGCGTTTCAGGGGTTGTAGGCACAGATACGCAGTATTTT
TRBV7-9	TRBJ2-3	.	.	CASSLSETVTDTQYF	TGTGCCAGCAGCTTATCCGAAACAGTCACAGATACGCAGTATTTT
TRBV5-5	TRBJ1-5	.	few	CASSSSSNQPQHF	TGTGCCAGCAGCTCGAGTAGCAATCAGCCCCAGCATTTT
TRBV5-6	TRBJ2-3	.	.	CASSLGLLWTDTQYF	TGTGCCAGCAGCTTGGGGCTTCTTTGGACAGATACGCAGTATTTT
TRBV19	TRBJ2-3	.	.	CASSTGTSTDTQYF	TGTGCCAGTAGTACCGGGACTAGCACAGATACGCAGTATTTT
TRBV29-1	TRBJ1-2	.	once	CSVGGGSNGYTF	TGCAGCGTTGGAGGCGGATCTAATGGCTACACCTTC
TRBV19	TRBJ2-7	.	.	CASSRDSLPPYEQYF	TGTGCCAGTAGTAGAGACAGCTTACCCCCCTACGAGCAGTACTTC
TRBV4-2	TRBJ2-1	TRBD2	.	CASSRTSGSTEQFF	TGTGCCAGCAGCCGAACTAGCGGGAGTACTGAGCAGTTCTTC
TRBV7-2	TRBJ2-1	TRBD1	.	CASSTLRDSPFF	TGTGCCAGCAGCACCCTCCGGGACAGCCCGTTCTTC
TRBV21-1	TRBJ2-7	.	.	CASSKAGIPLIEQYF	TGTGCCAGCAGCAAGGCCGGGATTCCACTAATCGAGCAGTACTTC
TRBV19	TRBJ1-1	.	.	CASSIVGGASTEAFF	TGTGCCAGTAGTATAGTGGGGGGCGCGTCCACTGAAGCTTTCTTT
TRBV28	TRBJ2-7	.	few	CASRPVRLIQAYEQYF	TGTGCCAGCAGACCGGTAAGGTTAATCCAAGCCTACGAGCAGTACTTC
TRBV10-2	TRBJ1-5	.	once	CASSVEGVAQHF	TGCGCCAGCAGCGTTGAGGGGGTGGCCCAGCATTTT
TRBV10-3	TRBJ2-7	TRBD1	.	CATSLGTVGEQYF	TGTGCCACCTCCCTCGGGACAGTCGGCGAGCAGTACTTC
TRBV6-1	TRBJ2-1	TRBD1	.	CASSSNRGRDEQFF	TGTGCCAGCAGTTCCAACAGGGGAAGGGATGAGCAGTTCTTC
TRBV28	TRBJ1-2	TRBD1	.	CATYRAGGAYGYTF	TGTGCCACTTACCGGGCAGGGGGCGCCTATGGCTACACCTTC
TRBV10-3	TRBJ1-2	TRBD1	.	CAISDAGGYYGYTF	TGTGCCATCAGTGATGCAGGGGGCTACTATGGCTACACCTTC
TRBV29-1	TRBJ2-3	.	few	CSVDYAVDTQYF	TGCAGCGTTGACTACGCCGTAGATACGCAGTATTTT
TRBV2	TRBJ2-6	.	few	CASSEGGVVGANVLTF	TGTGCCAGCAGTGAAGGCGGGGTGGTCGGGGCCAACGTCCTGACTTTC